This T cell receptor beta chain was identified during a study of T-cell reconstitution after alpha-beta-depleted transplantation in children. V was pared by 7 bases and J by 1 base, with 21 bases between. Per germline, CDR1 MDHEN and CDR2 SYDVKM. This CDR3 has 17 amino acids. Construction of the TCRbeta library involved unique molecular identifiers. Each CDR3 protein gets one entry after TCRdb re-called the PCR reads with MiXCR. The sample carries 440,000 or so distinct CDR3 sequences, roughly 43% recorded once. This TCR was recovered from a girl aged 2 to 9 with aplastic anemia, due to receive a stem cell transplant. The sequences come from PBMCs, collected before TCRalphabeta/CD19-depleted stem cell transplant. V usage is TRBV28 and J usage is TRBJ2-3, with D tentatively TRBD2 (6 bases). CDR3 sequence: CASNEKLGREGTDTQYF. CDR3 DNA: TGTGCCAGCAACGAAAAACTCGGGCGGGAAGGCACAGATACGCAGTATTTT.